These 6 T cell receptor beta chains originate from one sample sequenced in a study of T cells in Graves' hyperthyroidism and ophthalmopathy. The source material, RNA transcripts, was used to amplify TCR beta CDR3 regions. Researchers ran a first-round RT-PCR on the TCR CDR3 using the HTBI primer set. TCRdb redid the calling of the multiplex PCR reads with MiXCR, one entry per CDR3 protein. The sample has roughly 500,000 distinct CDR3 sequences; roughly 45% are singletons. The sequenced sample was peripheral blood or thyroid tissue (not recorded which). The source of these receptors is an adult woman with Graves' disease, either hyperthyroidism or ophthalmopathy (not recorded which).

The chain joins TRBV28 to TRBJ1-5, with 7 bases identical to TRBD1. CDR1 and CDR2 from the germline V gene are MDHEN and SYDVKM. The CDR3 totals 13 residues. CDR3 in amino acids: CARVGTDQQPQHF. The CDR3 DNA is TGTGCTAGAGTCGGGACAGACCAACAGCCCCAGCATTTT.

The rearrangement joins TRBV4-2 to TRBJ1-1; D unclear. Germline V CDR1 and CDR2: LGHNA, YNFKEQ. V gave up 0 bases and J gave up 1 base, with 9 bases separating them. CDR3 length equals 15 residues. The DNA of the CDR3 is TGTGCCAGCAGCCAAGACCCGTGCCAGAACACTGAAGCTTTCTTT. Its protein is CASSQDPCQNTEAFF.

J is TRBJ1-5 and V is TRBV24-1; D might be TRBD1 (5 bases). Trimming removed 4 bases at V and 7 bases at J, with 16 bases between. Germline values: CDR1 KGHDR, CDR2 SFDVKD. The CDR3 runs 15 residues. In nucleotides, the CDR3 is TGTGCCACCAGTGACTCACTAGGGCCAGGGCAGCCCCAGCATTTT. Residues: CATSDSLGPGQPQHF.

To note about this clonotype: At one end, the junction sequence differs from germline, possibly due to a read error. The genes are TRBV20-1 and TRBJ2-7; D is unclear. Germline CDR1 is DFQATT and CDR2 is SNEGSKA (reference sequence). The CDR3 spans 13 residues. The CDR3 DNA reads as TGCAGTGCTAGTGGGCAGGAGACCTACGAGCTGTACTTC. The encoded protein is CSASGQETYELYF.

The chain joins TRBV7-8 to TRBJ1-4; tentatively, D is TRBD1 (5 bases). From germline, CDR1 is SGHVS and CDR2 FQNEAQ. V lost 2 bases to trimming and J lost 8 bases, with 15 bases between them. The CDR3 runs to 15 residues. CDR3 amino acids: CASSLYIGVGEKLFF. In DNA, the CDR3 is TGTGCCAGCAGCTTATACATAGGGGTAGGGGAAAAACTGTTTTTT.

This clonotype was observed a handful of times. The chain has TRBV7-9 and TRBJ1-2; 7 bases line up with TRBD1. Germline V gene data show CDR1 as SEHNR and CDR2 as FQNEAQ (reference sequence). This CDR3 has 13 amino acids. The J segment lost 6 bases and the V segment lost 5 bases, leaving 6 bases of the junction unmatched. The CDR3 spells CASSARGGHGYTF. CDR3 bases: TGTGCCAGCAGCGCCAGAGGGGGCCATGGCTACACCTTC.